This T cell receptor (beta chain) comes out of a study of identical twins. There are many counts of this clonotype. With 0 bases removed from V and 4 bases from J, the gap between germline ends came to 10 bases. The CDR3 loop spans 14 amino acids. Germline-derived CDR1 and CDR2 are SGHRS and YFSETQ. Using its own MiXCR run on the 5' RACE reads, TCRdb lists one record per CDR3 protein. The repertoire holds about 490,000 distinct CDR3 sequences, with around 15% as singletons. The same data also went into a second study, on yellow fever vaccine responses in identical twins.

The TCR was taken from a young woman in good health. V and J are TRBV5-1 and TRBJ1-2; tentatively, D is TRBD1 (5 bases). Sequenced input: CD4+ T cells sorted from blood. CDR3 nucleotides: TGCGCCAGCAGCTTGGGGGACGGGCCCTATGGCTACACCTTC. It specifies CASSLGDGPYGYTF.